One and the same sample provided the 20 T cell receptor beta chains below, sequenced in a study of memory CD4+ T cells and cytomegalovirus serostatus (dated by TCRdb to about 2019). A FACSAria II was used to sort memory CD4+ T cells, defined as single viable CD3+CD4+CD8-CD45RO+ cells. Library prep was done by the immunoSEQ multiplex PCR assay. Held by TCRdb, this immuneACCESS table contains in-frame sequences only and omits some clones. Under half of the omission traces to an unresolved V gene where checked; the cause of the rest is unknown. This sample is represented by tens of thousands of clones; less than 85% of them were singletons. The top ten clones comprise roughly 2% of the sample. The sample comprised memory CD4+ T cells from blood. The receptors were gathered from an adult in good health and CMV-seronegative.

V is TRBV2 and J is TRBJ1-2; the D is unclear. The CDR3 totals 16 residues. V lost 5 bases and J 4 bases, leaving 20 bases between the germline ends. CDR1 and CDR2 from the germline V gene are SNHLY and FYNNEI. CDR3 DNA sequence: TGTGCCAGCAGTATGTCTCGAGAGATCAGTACCTATGGCTACACCTTC. Amino acid sequence: CASSMSREISTYGYTF.

The V call is TRBV9, the J call TRBJ2-7; TRBD1 matches 8 bases. CDR1 and CDR2 (germline): SGDLS, YYNGEE. There are 14 residues in the CDR3. V lost 3 bases, J lost 3 bases, and 5 bases stayed unmatched. CDR3 in amino acids: CASSARTGNYEQYF. CDR3 DNA: TGTGCCAGCAGCGCCAGGACAGGGAACTACGAGCAGTACTTC.

The V gene is TRBV7-9, the J gene TRBJ1-1; D not certain. CDR1 is SEHNR and CDR2 is FQNEAQ in the germline V gene (reference sequence). The length of the CDR3 is 14 residues. V lost 3 bases and J lost 4, with 12 bases in between. CDR3 bases: TGTGCCAGCAGCTTTAGACCGGCTTCCACTGAAGCTTTCTTT. As protein: CASSFRPASTEAFF.

The chain links TRBV2 to TRBJ1-2; tentative D call: TRBD1 (5 bases). Germline V gene sequence: CDR1 SNHLY, CDR2 FYNNEI. V lost 6 bases and J 8 bases, leaving 13 bases between the germline ends. This CDR3 is 12 amino acids long. The CDR3 loop reads CASSRAGAGYTF. The CDR3 DNA follows: TGTGCCAGCAGCCGCGCCGGGGCGGGCTACACCTTC.

The rearrangement links TRBV11-2 to TRBJ2-7; D unclear. Germline CDR1 reads SGHAT; CDR2 reads FQNNGV. V lost 4 bases, J lost 3 bases, and 13 bases lay in between. The CDR3 has 14 residues. The CDR3 here is CASSSSSYVYEQYF. The DNA of the CDR3 is TGTGCCAGCAGCTCTTCGTCTTACGTCTACGAGCAGTACTTC.

The rearrangement joins TRBV18 to TRBJ2-7; D might be TRBD1 (6 bases). This CDR3 contains 15 residues. Germline V gene sequence: CDR1 KGHSH, CDR2 LQKENI. V was trimmed by 3 bases and J by 0 bases, leaving 12 bases between them. The CDR3 DNA reads TGTGCCAGCTCACCGTACAGGGAGAGCTCCTACGAGCAGTACTTC. Translated, it gives CASSPYRESSYEQYF.

This rearrangement joins TRBV2 to TRBJ2-7, with D possibly being TRBD1 (5 bases). There are 17 residues in the CDR3. The V gene lost 8 bases and the J gene lost 3 bases, with 26 bases spanning the gap. The V gene's germline CDR1 is SNHLY and CDR2 FYNNEI. CDR3 nucleotide sequence: TGTGCCAGCCGGAACGGACCCACAGGACCCCTGGGCTACGAGCAGTACTTC. It translates to CASRNGPTGPLGYEQYF.

The chain joins TRBV6-5 to TRBJ2-2; TRBD2 is a possible D gene (5 bases). Trimming stripped 5 bases from V and 7 bases from J, with 8 bases between. The CDR3 runs 12 residues. Per the germline V gene, CDR1 is MNHEY and CDR2 is SVGAGI. The DNA of the CDR3 is TGTGCCAGCAGTCGGGGAAACGGGGAGCTGTTTTTT. It specifies CASSRGNGELFF.

This sequence joins TRBV7-2 and TRBJ1-4; no clear D gene. V lost 2 bases and J 0 bases, leaving 7 bases between the germline ends. Per germline, CDR1 SGHTA and CDR2 FQGNSA. The CDR3 totals 15 residues. CDR3 coding DNA: TGTGCCAGCAGCTTAAATCCAGCAACTAATGAAAAACTGTTTTTT. As protein: CASSLNPATNEKLFF.

This chain joins TRBV9 and TRBJ1-3; 10 nucleotides match TRBD1. CDR1 and CDR2 from the germline V gene are SGDLS and YYNGEE. J gave up 0 bases and V 2 bases, and 5 bases lay outside the gene matches. This CDR3 spans 17 amino acids. CDR3 DNA: TGTGCCAGCAGCGTTGGACAGGGGGTCCTCTCTGGAAACACCATATATTTT. This gives the protein CASSVGQGVLSGNTIYF.

The chain recombines TRBV19 with TRBJ2-7; D is ambiguous. V gave up 3 bases and J gave up 1 base, with 7 bases separating them. In germline, CDR1 is LNHDA, CDR2 SQIVND (reference sequence). This CDR3 comprises 13 residues. For the CDR3, the DNA is TGTGCCAGTAGTATGGAGTATTCCTACGAGCAGTACTTC. Translation gives CASSMEYSYEQYF.

The genes are TRBV5-1 and TRBJ1-3; 8 positions agree with TRBD1. Germline V gene data show CDR1 as SGHRS and CDR2 as YFSETQ. The CDR3 spans 13 residues. Trimming removed 7 bases from V and 1 base from J; junction bases left unmatched: 1. CDR3 nucleotide sequence: TGCGCCAGCGGACAGGGTTCTGGAAACACCATATATTTT. It specifies CASGQGSGNTIYF.

V gene TRBV5-1 combines with J gene TRBJ1-1; D is uncertain. Deletions cut 1 base from V and 1 base from J, with 11 bases between. Germline V CDR1 and CDR2: SGHRS, YFSETQ. This CDR3 is 15 amino acids long. The CDR3 spells CASSLLSPGNTEAFF. The CDR3 nucleotides are TGCGCCAGCAGCTTGCTCTCACCGGGGAACACTGAAGCTTTCTTT. Complete variable domain (other parts from reference TRBV5-1 and TRBJ1-1): KAGVTQTPRYLIKTRGQQVTLSCSPISGHRSVSWYQQTPGQGLQFLFEYFSETQRNKGNFPGRFSGRQFSNSRSEMNVSTLELGDSALYLCASSLLSPGNTEAFFGQGTRLTVV.

The chain employs TRBV11-2 and TRBJ1-4; D call uncertain. Germline values: CDR1 SGHAT, CDR2 FQNNGV. The V and J ends lost 7 bases and 6 bases respectively, with 15 bases between them. The CDR3 has 14 residues. The DNA for the CDR3 is TGTGCCAGCAACCACGGGATACGTGATGAAAAACTGTTTTTT. This gives the protein CASNHGIRDEKLFF.

The chain has TRBV20-1 and TRBJ1-2; D is uncertain. The CDR3 is 11 residues long. CDR1 and CDR2 from the germline V gene are DFQATT and SNEGSKA (reference sequence). Deletions cut 6 bases from V and 4 bases from J, with 9 bases between. The CDR3 DNA reads as TGCAGTGCCCCGGGTCCCTATGGCTACACCTTC. This encodes CSAPGPYGYTF.

The V gene is TRBV27, the J gene TRBJ1-6, with a weak D call TRBD1 (5 bases). V dropped 0 bases and J dropped 4 bases, with 10 bases sitting between them. CDR1 and CDR2 from the germline V gene are MNHEY and SMNVEV (reference sequence). The CDR3 has 16 residues. Written as DNA, the CDR3 is TGTGCCAGCAGTTTATCTACGGGGGGGTATAATTCACCCCTCCACTTT. Protein sequence: CASSLSTGGYNSPLHF.

Here the CDR3 reads CASSPQVGDNSPLHF. The CDR3 nucleotides read TGTGCCAGCTCACCGCAGGTTGGAGATAATTCACCCCTCCACTTT. The chain combines TRBV18 with TRBJ1-6; D remains unclear. Per the germline V gene, CDR1 is KGHSH and CDR2 is LQKENI. The V gene lost 3 bases and the J gene lost 5 bases, with 11 bases spanning the gap. This CDR3 is 15 amino acids long. The variable domain in full, completed from reference TRBV18 and TRBJ1-6, reads NAGVMQNPRHLVRRRGQEARLRCSPMKGHSHVYWYRQLPEEGLKFMVYLQKENIIDESGMPKERFSAEFPKEGPSILRIQQVVRGDSAAYFCASSPQVGDNSPLHFGNGTRLTVT.

This chain uses TRBV14 with TRBJ1-1; the match to TRBD1 covers 9 bases. CDR3 size: 20 residues. Germline CDR1 reads SGHDN; CDR2 reads FVKESK. The V and J ends lost 2 bases and 2 bases, in that order; junction bases with no gene match: 18. The CDR3 sequence is CASSQNTGTGTAYGNTEAFF. As DNA, the CDR3 is TGTGCCAGCAGCCAAAACACCGGGACAGGGACCGCCTACGGAAACACTGAAGCTTTCTTT.

The chain combines TRBV6-5 with TRBJ1-1, with D perhaps TRBD1 (5 bases). This CDR3 is built from 15 residues. Trimming left V 0 bases short and J 5 bases short, with 13 bases between. Germline V gene sequence: CDR1 MNHEY, CDR2 SVGAGI. CDR3 in amino acids: CASSYSRDLVTEAFF. The CDR3, as DNA: TGTGCCAGCAGTTACTCACGGGACCTAGTAACTGAAGCTTTCTTT.

The gene calls are TRBV7-3 and TRBJ1-2; TRBD1 might be the D (5 bases). The CDR3 covers 13 residues. Germline V gives CDR1 SGHTA, CDR2 FQGTGA. Between the trimmed V and J ends, which lost 9 bases and 2 bases, there was a span of 13 bases. CDR3 residues: CASSQGVNYGYTF. As DNA, the CDR3 is TGTGCCAGTTCCCAAGGGGTAAACTATGGCTACACCTTC.